This T cell receptor (beta chain) was identified in a study of T-cell reconstitution after alpha-beta-depleted transplantation in children. This clonotype was detected ten times or more. During its preparation, the TCRbeta library received unique molecular identifiers. TCRdb recomputed calls from the PCR reads with MiXCR, one row per CDR3 protein. The data hold roughly 220,000 distinct CDR3 sequences, with around 13% observed a single time. CDR3 length: 16 amino acids. Germline CDR1 and CDR2: SGDLS and YYNGEE. Trimming pared 4 bases from V and 6 bases from J, leaving 22 bases between. The material was PBMCs from the stem cell graft donor, obtained from the stem cell graft. This sequence was found in a human donor who donated a stem cell graft to a child with acute lymphoblastic leukemia. V is TRBV9 and J is TRBJ1-2; D not resolved. The CDR3 is CASSRVSSSGGNGYTF. CDR3 DNA: TGTGCCAGCAGCCGGGTCAGTTCTAGTGGAGGGAATGGCTACACCTTC.